This T cell receptor (beta chain) was recorded in a study of blood T cell repertoires in COVID-19. CDR3 length: 13 residues. The germline gives CDR1 SGHNT, CDR2 YYREEE (reference sequence). V lost 0 bases and J 8 bases, leaving 9 bases between the germline ends. The protocol was immunoSEQ multiplex PCR, while the TCRdb copy is restricted to in-frame clones and leaves out a portion. The table lists fewer than 350,000 clones, about 89% of them singletons. The specimen was PBMCs or T cells enriched from blood (not recorded which). The receptor was derived from a man between 60 and 75 years old who had recovered from COVID-19. This sequence joins TRBV5-4 and TRBJ2-1; D perhaps matches TRBD2 (7 bases). The CDR3 bases are TGTGCCAGCAGCTTGGGGGGGGGCGATGAGCAGTTCTTC. Residues: CASSLGGGDEQFF.